The clone carrying this T cell receptor beta chain showed up many times. Its matching antigen is unknown. This entry is derived from a study of T-cell reconstitution after alpha-beta-depleted transplantation in children. Study-wide results and caveats: Some patients showed high day-60 TCRbeta diversity, which derived from surviving recipient T cells and thymic progenitors. Several hundred graft clones that had expanded were reportedly the source of alpha-beta T cells about two months after transplant. T-cell numbers and diversity one year post-transplant derived largely from freshly generated T cells.

Unique molecular identifiers were incorporated during preparation of the TCRbeta library. TCRdb reanalysed the PCR reads using MiXCR and keeps one entry per CDR3 protein. This sample has around 800,000 distinct CDR3 sequences, with under 20% found just once. The CDR3 covers 14 residues. The V gene's germline CDR1 is SQVTM and CDR2 ANQGSEA. The junction had 6 bases not matched to a gene; V was cut back by 6 bases and J by 4 bases. This sequence originates from a male patient younger than 18 who had a stem cell transplant for acute lymphoblastic leukemia, so the T cells may come from the graft donor. This material consisted of PBMCs, mostly from graft donor cells, taken 360 days after TCRalphabeta/CD19-depleted stem cell transplant. The chain has TRBV29-1 and TRBJ1-1, with TRBD1 identical over 12 bases. CDR3 nucleotides: TGCAGCGTGGGACAGGGGGCTCGGCGCACTGAAGCTTTCTTT. Its translation is CSVGQGARRTEAFF.